A single sample is the source of the 9 T cell receptor beta chains below, sequenced in a study of beta chain features in type 1 diabetes. Every isolated RNA sample was fully reverse transcribed, so sequencing captured expressed TCRB transcripts. The protocol was immunoSEQ multiplex PCR, while the TCRdb copy is restricted to in-frame clones and leaves out a portion. This table holds 55,000 to 80,000 clones, almost 50% found once. No antigens are known for them. Study results and caveats: Type 1 diabetes patients had moderately but significantly shorter TCRB CDR3s in all four CD4+ subsets.

The sample was central memory CD4+ T cells from blood. Receptor source: a man younger than 40 with type 1 diabetes.

This clone was found a few times. V is TRBV29-1 and J is TRBJ2-7; TRBD1 is a possible D gene (6 bases). Germline assignment: CDR1 SQVTM and CDR2 ANQGSEA. The V end lost 6 bases, the J end lost 3 bases, and 21 bases lay between the germline ends. This CDR3 has 15 amino acids. The CDR3 DNA reads as TGCAGCGTGCCCGGACAGACCCCTTACTACTACGAGCAGTACTTC. Translated, it gives CSVPGQTPYYYEQYF.

The rearrangement uses TRBV5-1 and TRBJ1-1, with 11 positions matching TRBD1. Germline V gene lookup returns CDR1 SGHRS and CDR2 YFSETQ. V gave up 5 bases and J gave up 5 bases; unmatched junction bases: 8. The CDR3 runs to 15 residues. The CDR3 protein is CASRLGQGGKTEAFF. The CDR3 DNA is TGCGCCAGCAGACTGGGACAGGGGGGAAAAACTGAAGCTTTCTTT.

The chain links TRBV10-3 to TRBJ1-1; D is unresolved. The CDR3 totals 13 residues. V was cut by 0 bases and J by 6 bases, with 8 bases left in between. Germline V gene data show CDR1 as ENHRY and CDR2 as SYGVKD. CDR3 protein: CAISESHSPEAFF. CDR3 sequence (DNA): TGTGCCATCAGTGAGTCTCATTCCCCTGAAGCTTTCTTT.

The V gene is TRBV5-1, the J gene TRBJ2-5; TRBD1 is a possible D gene (5 bases). The CDR3 consists of 15 residues. CDR1 and CDR2 from the germline V gene are SGHRS and YFSETQ. Deletions cut 2 bases from V and 1 base from J, with 12 bases between. The CDR3 bases are TGCGCCAGCAGCTTAAGCCCAGGGTCCCAAGAGACCCAGTACTTC. Protein sequence: CASSLSPGSQETQYF.

V gene TRBV2 combines with J gene TRBJ2-2; 7 bases fit TRBD2. CDR1 is SNHLY and CDR2 is FYNNEI in the germline V gene. Trimming removed 7 bases from V and 5 bases from J; junction bases left unmatched: 10. The length of the CDR3 is 15 residues. The CDR3 bases are TGTGCCAGCACCACGGTTCTCGGGGGGACCGGGGAGCTGTTTTTT. This encodes CASTTVLGGTGELFF.

This clone has a handful of counts. This rearrangement joins TRBV15 to TRBJ2-5; 13 bases fit TRBD2. The CDR3 spans 15 residues. The germline V gene has CDR1 LNHNV and CDR2 YYDKDF (reference sequence). J gave up 7 bases and V 4 bases, and 6 bases lay outside the gene matches. Here the CDR3 reads CATSTGTSGAGTQYF. CDR3 DNA sequence: TGTGCCACCAGCACCGGGACTAGCGGGGCGGGGACCCAGTACTTC.

The rearrangement uses TRBV18 and TRBJ1-2; TRBD1 aligns across 7 bases. The CDR3 contains 14 residues. The ends lost 3 bases at V and 3 bases at J; junction bases unmatched: 4. From germline, CDR1 is KGHSH and CDR2 LQKENI. Here the CDR3 reads CASSPDTGDYGYTF. CDR3 DNA: TGTGCCAGCTCACCCGACACAGGGGACTATGGCTACACCTTC.

V is TRBV18 and J is TRBJ1-2, with 11 bases that match TRBD1. Losses at the gene ends were 5 bases for V and 0 bases for J; bases not matched to a gene: 8. The CDR3 has 17 amino acids. In germline, CDR1 is KGHSH, CDR2 LQKENI. In nucleotides, the CDR3 is TGTGCCAGCTCAAGAGGGACAGGGGGTACTTCTAACTATGGCTACACCTTC. Its protein product is CASSRGTGGTSNYGYTF. Full variable domain (rest looked up from reference TRBV18 and TRBJ1-2): NAGVMQNPRHLVRRRGQEARLRCSPMKGHSHVYWYRQLPEEGLKFMVYLQKENIIDESGMPKERFSAEFPKEGPSILRIQQVVRGDSAAYFCASSRGTGGTSNYGYTFGSGTRLTVV.

This clone was observed a few times. V usage is TRBV6-6 and J usage is TRBJ1-1; 8 positions match TRBD1. The germline V gene has CDR1 MNHNY and CDR2 SVGAGI (reference sequence). V shed 5 bases and J 0 bases; nucleotides not matched to a gene: 5. The CDR3 consists of 15 residues. The CDR3 sequence is CASSGQGDMNTEAFF. CDR3 DNA: TGTGCCAGCAGTGGACAGGGAGACATGAACACTGAAGCTTTCTTT.